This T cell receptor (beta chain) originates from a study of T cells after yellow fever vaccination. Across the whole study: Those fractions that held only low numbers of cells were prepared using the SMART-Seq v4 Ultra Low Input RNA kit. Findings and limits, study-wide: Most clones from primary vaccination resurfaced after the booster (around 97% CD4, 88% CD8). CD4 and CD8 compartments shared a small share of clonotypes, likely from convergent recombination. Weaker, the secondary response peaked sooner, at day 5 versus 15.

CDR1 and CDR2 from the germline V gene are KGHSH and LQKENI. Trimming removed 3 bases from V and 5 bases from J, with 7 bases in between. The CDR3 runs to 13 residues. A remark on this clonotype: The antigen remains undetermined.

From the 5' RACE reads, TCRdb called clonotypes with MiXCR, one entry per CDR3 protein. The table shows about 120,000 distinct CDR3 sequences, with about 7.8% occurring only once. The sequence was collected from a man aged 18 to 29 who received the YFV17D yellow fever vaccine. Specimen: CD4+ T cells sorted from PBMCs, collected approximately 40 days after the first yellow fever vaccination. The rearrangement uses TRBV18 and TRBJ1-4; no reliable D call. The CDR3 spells CASSPARNEKLFF. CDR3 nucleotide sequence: TGTGCCAGCTCACCGGCACGAAATGAAAAACTGTTTTTT.